The 13 T cell receptor beta chains below were found in one sample sequenced in a study of blood T cell repertoires in COVID-19 (dated by TCRdb to the early 2020s). The protocol used for the library was the immunoSEQ multiplex PCR assay. The source is immuneACCESS, and TCRdb retained only in-frame sequences with V and J called. Part of the clones is not carried over; for the studies checked, unresolved V genes explain less than half of this, and the remainder is unexplained. The sample profile shows 150,000 to 200,000 clones; 86% of them were found once. Clones ranked in the top ten supply over 9.5% of the sample. The material sequenced was peripheral blood. These TCRs come from a woman in her sixties or seventies with COVID-19, enrolled during active disease.

The chain employs TRBV5-1 and TRBJ2-1; TRBD2 matches 9 bases. The CDR3 covers 16 residues. J lost 6 bases, V lost 3 bases, and 10 bases had no gene match. The V gene's germline CDR1 is SGHRS and CDR2 YFSETQ. CDR3 in DNA: TGCGCCAGCAGCTCTGTGATAGCGGGAGTTGGCAATGAGCAGTTCTTC. Residues: CASSSVIAGVGNEQFF.

The J gene is TRBJ2-3, the V gene TRBV4-3; D possibly corresponds to TRBD2 (5 bases). This CDR3 spans 16 amino acids. Looked up from germline, CDR1 is LGHNA and CDR2 is YSLEER. Trimming removed 2 bases at V and 9 bases at J, with 21 bases between. Here the CDR3 DNA reads TGCGCCAGCAGCCAAAAGCCGGGCCAAATCCCGGGGACGCAGTATTTT. Amino acids: CASSQKPGQIPGTQYF.

This chain joins TRBV29-1 and TRBJ2-3; D perhaps matches TRBD2 (5 bases). This CDR3 contains 15 residues. Germline V gives CDR1 SQVTM, CDR2 ANQGSEA. With 6 bases removed from V and 2 bases from J, the gap between germline ends came to 18 bases. The CDR3 coding sequence is TGCAGCGTCAATTTCCCGCTAGCTCTCACAGATACGCAGTATTTT. This sequence encodes CSVNFPLALTDTQYF.

The V gene is TRBV7-2, the J gene TRBJ1-1; no firm D call. V dropped 1 base and J dropped 11 bases, with 14 bases sitting between them. Per germline, CDR1 SGHTA and CDR2 FQGNSA. The CDR3 is 13 amino acids. CDR3 nucleotides: TGTGCCAGCAGCTTAGGGGAGATTCGCAGGGCTTTCTTT. The encoded protein is CASSLGEIRRAFF.

The genes are TRBV7-8 and TRBJ2-7, with 8 bases that match TRBD2. This CDR3 has 17 residues. Germline V lookup: CDR1 SGHVS, CDR2 FQNEAQ. Unmatched junction bases numbered 13, after V lost 4 bases and J lost 2 bases. The CDR3 DNA follows: TGTGCCAGCAGCTCATTGGACCGCGGGAGGTCCACCTACGAGCAGTACTTC. Translation: CASSSLDRGRSTYEQYF.

DNA for the CDR3: TGTGCCAGCAGTTCGGGAAGCGTTAGCAATGAGCAGTTCTTC. The encoded protein is CASSSGSVSNEQFF. The J gene is TRBJ2-1, the V gene TRBV7-2; tentatively, D is TRBD2 (5 bases). Trimming shortened V by 6 bases and J by 6 bases, and 15 bases separated the two germline ends. The germline CDR1 and CDR2 sequences are SGHTA and FQGNSA. The CDR3 is made up of 14 amino acids.

The CDR3 coding sequence is TGTGCCAGCAGCTCGTCCCCTTCCTACGAGCAGTACTTC. This translates into CASSSSPSYEQYF. The chain recombines TRBV7-2 with TRBJ2-7, with unresolved D. CDR3 length: 13 residues. The germline gives CDR1 SGHTA, CDR2 FQGNSA. The V end lost 4 bases, the J end lost 1 base, and 8 bases lay between the germline ends.

This clone was counted only a few times. The chain recombines TRBV9 with TRBJ2-2; no firm D call. The germline CDR1 and CDR2 sequences are SGDLS and YYNGEE. V lost 0 bases and J 0 bases, leaving 3 bases between the germline ends. The CDR3 has 14 residues. The CDR3 spells CASSVVTNTGELFF. The CDR3 bases are TGTGCCAGCAGCGTAGTCACGAACACCGGGGAGCTGTTTTTT.

This rearrangement joins TRBV7-8 to TRBJ1-3; TRBD1 aligns across 7 bases. CDR1 is SGHVS and CDR2 is FQNEAQ in the germline V gene. V shed 5 bases, J shed 2 bases, and the junction held 9 bases outside the gene matches. CDR3 length: 16 residues. CDR3 DNA sequence: TGTGCCAGCAGCCCACAGCCCGGGACAGCTGGAAACACCATATATTTT. Protein sequence: CASSPQPGTAGNTIYF.

V gene TRBV6-1 combines with J gene TRBJ1-3, with D perhaps TRBD1 (5 bases). The V end was cut by 1 base, the J end by 4 bases, with 11 bases between. This CDR3 is 15 amino acids long. Germline CDR1 MNHNS, CDR2 SASEGT. Written as DNA, the CDR3 is TGTGCCAGCAGTGAAGTTAGGGGTTCCGGAAACACCATATATTTT. Translating gives CASSEVRGSGNTIYF.

This chain links TRBV24-1 with TRBJ1-4; 10 bases are shared with TRBD1. V lost 4 bases to trimming and J lost 10 bases; unmatched junction nucleotides: 5. Germline CDR1 KGHDR, CDR2 SFDVKD. The CDR3 loop spans 14 amino acids. The CDR3 coding sequence is TGTGCCACCAGTGACTCCGGACAGGGGGGAAAACTGTTTTTT. This codes for CATSDSGQGGKLFF.

The chain has TRBV6-2 or TRBV6-3 and TRBJ2-7; D is unresolved. Trimming left V 8 bases short and J 0 bases short, with 11 bases between. CDR3 length: 13 amino acids. Germline V gene sequence: CDR1 MNHEY, CDR2 SVGEGT. The CDR3 reads CASCPRNSYEQYF. The CDR3 DNA reads as TGTGCCAGCTGCCCCAGGAACTCCTACGAGCAGTACTTC.

J is TRBJ1-6 and V is TRBV18; D is undetermined. The germline gives CDR1 KGHSH, CDR2 LQKENI. Trimming took 6 bases from V and 1 from J, leaving 7 bases between them. The CDR3 is 14 amino acids. As DNA, the CDR3 is TGTGCCAGCTCCCCTCGGTCCTATAATTCACCCCTCCACTTT. It encodes CASSPRSYNSPLHF.